Reported below is one T cell receptor beta chain. The data derive from a study of cytomegalovirus exposure and HLA in healthy donors. The PCR employed 60 Vbeta primers together with 13 Jbeta primers. Clones were sequenced by immunoSEQ multiplex PCR, and TCRdb holds only the in-frame ones, with some missing. The profile shows about 180,000 clones, 75% to 90% of them singletons. Germline CDR1 reads LGHNA; CDR2 reads YSLEER. J was trimmed by 0 bases and V by 3 bases; bases with no gene match: 7. This CDR3 has 16 amino acids. The origin of this receptor is a girl between 10 and 17 years old in good health and CMV-seropositive. The V call is TRBV4-3, the J call TRBJ1-1; TRBD1 matches at 7 bases. The sample consisted of PBMCs. The CDR3 region is CASSQGTVNMNTEAFF. In DNA form, the CDR3 reads TGCGCCAGCAGCCAGGGGACAGTGAATATGAACACTGAAGCTTTCTTT.